This T cell receptor beta chain emerged from a study of cytomegalovirus exposure and HLA in healthy donors. Study at large: Earlier, some 200 million T cells were analyzed, and fewer than 120 million unique TCR beta sequences were found among them.

Study-wide points: Certain sequence variants were highly shared and formed a cluster, and this cluster was likely a sequencing artifact.

PCR was performed using 60 Vbeta and 13 Jbeta primers. Sequencing used immunoSEQ multiplex PCR; TCRdb keeps in-frame clones, though not all of them. Of more than 95,000 clones in the sample, roughly a tenth were seen once. On this clone: What it binds is not known.

Sequencing was done on a sample of PBMCs. This sequence was found in a middle-aged man in good health and CMV-seropositive.

The CDR3 bases are TGTGCCAGCAGCTTAGTTGGTCGGGGCACAGATACGCAGTATTTT. Translated: CASSLVGRGTDTQYF. The genes are TRBV7-9 and TRBJ2-3; D unresolved. Germline CDR1 SEHNR, CDR2 FQNEAQ (reference sequence). The CDR3 has 15 amino acids. V was cut by 1 base and J by 1 base, with 9 bases left in between.